The 14 T cell receptor beta chains presented below share a single source sample, sequenced in a study of T cell repertoires in cytomegalovirus infection. TCRdb reanalysed the reads using MiXCR and keeps one entry per CDR3 protein. Here the sample spans about 440,000 distinct CDR3 sequences, 30% to 40% being singletons. The specimen sequenced was PBMCs. The source is a human donor in good health (CMV status not recorded). Some clones in this sample may be carry-over from other donors' samples.

V and J are TRBV6-8 and TRBJ1-4; 9 bases align to TRBD1. The CDR3 length is 16 residues. From germline, CDR1 is MNHGY and CDR2 SAAAGT. Trimming at V came to 1 base and at J to 2 bases, leaving 2 bases not matched to a gene. CDR3 in DNA: TGTGCCAGCAGTTACTTACAGGGGGCGACTAATGAAAAACTGTTTTTT. Translating gives CASSYLQGATNEKLFF.

The chain links TRBV7-4 to TRBJ1-3; D is possibly TRBD1 (6 bases). CDR3 length equals 20 residues. Trimming cost V 5 bases and J 2 bases, with 28 bases left between them. CDR1 and CDR2 (germline): SGHVT, SQSDAQ. CDR3: CASSNSGSWGTSGAGNTIYF. CDR3 bases: TGTGCCAGCAGCAATAGCGGGTCCTGGGGTACTTCAGGGGCTGGAAACACCATATATTTT. Combining the CDR3 with reference TRBV7-4 and TRBJ1-3 gives the whole variable domain GAGVSQSPRYKVAKRGRDVALRCDSISGHVTLYWYRQTLGQGSEVLTYSQSDAQRDKSGRPSGRFSAERPERSVSTLKIQRTEQGDSAVYLCASSNSGSWGTSGAGNTIYFGEGSWLTVV.

The rearrangement uses TRBV6-2 or TRBV6-3 and TRBJ2-2; D is unresolved. CDR1 and CDR2 (germline): MNHEY, SVGEGT. V was shortened by 8 bases and J by 4 bases, with 11 bases between the two germline ends. CDR3 length: 13 residues. CDR3 sequence (DNA): TGTGCCAGCTCGATAGGGCGCACCGGGGAGCTGTTTTTT. Its translation is CASSIGRTGELFF.

This clonotype was counted ten times or more. The V call is TRBV7-2, the J call TRBJ1-1; tentative D call: TRBD1 (5 bases). CDR1 and CDR2 from the germline V gene are SGHTA and FQGNSA. The CDR3 is 12 amino acids. V lost 3 bases to trimming and J lost 5 bases, with 7 bases between them. CDR3 DNA sequence: TGTGCCAGCAGCTTGGGGCGGACTGAAGCTTTCTTT. Residues: CASSLGRTEAFF.

Worth noting for this clonotype: A much larger clone differs from this one at a single base, so this may be a read error. This chain joins TRBV27 and TRBJ1-1, with 7 positions matching TRBD1. This CDR3 is built from 14 residues. CDR1 is MNHEY, CDR2 SMNVEV, per germline (reference sequence). CDR3 in amino acids: CASSPGQMNTEGFF. As DNA, the CDR3 is TGTGCCAGCAGTCCGGGACAGATGAACACTGAAGGTTTCTTT.

This clonotype has only one observation. The chain joins TRBV14 to TRBJ1-1, with D unresolved. Per germline, CDR1 SGHDN and CDR2 FVKESK. With 1 base removed from V and 1 base from J, the gap between germline ends came to 16 bases. CDR3 length equals 17 residues. The DNA of the CDR3 is TGTGCCAGCAGCCAAGTGGTTCTCTTACGGGGGAACACTGAAGCTTTCTTT. Its translation: CASSQVVLLRGNTEAFF.

V is TRBV7-2 and J is TRBJ1-1; weak D call: TRBD1 (6 bases). V lost 5 bases, J lost 5 bases, and 12 bases lay in between. Germline V gene data show CDR1 as SGHTA and CDR2 as FQGNSA. This CDR3 comprises 13 residues. This CDR3 is CASSQPTGTEAFF. The CDR3 nucleotides read TGTGCCAGCAGCCAGCCAACAGGGACTGAAGCTTTCTTT. Variable domain in full (rest from reference TRBV7-2 and TRBJ1-1): GAGVSQSPSNKVTEKGKDVELRCDPISGHTALYWYRQSLGQGLEFLIYFQGNSAPDKSGLPSDRFSAERTGGSVSTLTIQRTQQEDSAVYLCASSQPTGTEAFFGQGTRLTVV.

Worth noting for this clonotype: Germline is not matched at one junction end, which may reflect a read error. In DNA, the CDR3 is TGCAGTGCCCGGGACAGGGTGAAGACTGAAGCTTTCTTT. It codes for CSARDRVKTEAFF. The chain links TRBV20-1 to TRBJ1-1, with 9 bases aligning to TRBD1. Germline V gene lookup returns CDR1 DFQATT and CDR2 SNEGSKA (reference sequence). The CDR3 has 13 amino acids.

This clonotype has a count of ten or more. Here the CDR3 DNA reads TGTGCCAGCAGCTTAGACCTGGCGACAGGGGAGGTTGGAAACACCATATATTTT. Protein sequence: CASSLDLATGEVGNTIYF. This chain uses TRBV7-2 with TRBJ1-3; 8 positions agree with TRBD1. V shed 1 base and J 3 bases; nucleotides not matched to a gene: 11. The V gene's germline CDR1 is SGHTA and CDR2 FQGNSA. This CDR3 has 18 amino acids. Filled out from reference TRBV7-2 and TRBJ1-3, the complete variable domain reads GAGVSQSPSNKVTEKGKDVELRCDPISGHTALYWYRQSLGQGLEFLIYFQGNSAPDKSGLPSDRFSAERTGGSVSTLTIQRTQQEDSAVYLCASSLDLATGEVGNTIYFGEGSWLTVV.

The chain recombines TRBV7-3 with TRBJ2-3; D uncertain. CDR3 length equals 15 residues. The germline gives CDR1 SGHTA, CDR2 FQGTGA. The germline V and J ends were trimmed by 10 bases and 0 bases, with 17 bases remaining between them. CDR3 protein: CAIILSSFSTDTQYF. The CDR3 nucleotides are TGTGCCATCATCTTAAGCTCCTTTAGCACAGATACGCAGTATTTT.

This clonotype was recorded a few times. The genes are TRBV7-9 and TRBJ1-2, with D uncertain. Trimming took off 4 bases at V and 10 bases at J, with 10 bases between the two ends. Germline CDR1 reads SEHNR; CDR2 reads FQNEAQ (reference sequence). The CDR3 runs 11 residues. CDR3 sequence (DNA): TGTGCCAGCAGCTCCGGGATCCTCTACACCTTC. Its protein is CASSSGILYTF.

This clonotype appeared once. The chain has TRBV6-5 and TRBJ1-6, with D possibly being TRBD1 (5 bases). The V and J ends lost 5 bases and 3 bases respectively, with 17 bases between them. Germline lookup yields CDR1 MNHEY and CDR2 SVGAGI. The CDR3 loop spans 17 amino acids. CDR3 sequence: CASSGGLLGVYNSPLHF. CDR3 DNA: TGTGCCAGCAGTGGGGGACTCCTAGGGGTCTATAATTCACCCCTCCACTTT.

The chain recombines TRBV4-1 with TRBJ1-4; D gene ambiguous. Trimming cost V 3 bases and J 3 bases, with 2 bases left between them. This CDR3 has 12 residues. Germline V CDR1 and CDR2: MGHRA, YSYEKL. The chain's CDR3 is CASSQANEKLFF. CDR3 DNA: TGCGCCAGCAGCCAGGCTAATGAAAAACTGTTTTTT.

This clonotype has a count of ten or more. V usage is TRBV12-3 or TRBV12-4 and J usage is TRBJ2-1; TRBD2 aligns across 9 bases. Trimming cost V 4 bases and J 6 bases; bases outside gene matches: 7. This CDR3 region has 15 residues. In DNA form, the CDR3 reads TGTGCCAGCAGTTCTCCGGGACTAGCCATCAATGAGCAGTTCTTC. Its translation is CASSSPGLAINEQFF.